The 26 T cell receptor beta chains given below trace back to one sample, sequenced in a study of molecular identifiers for immune sequencing clone quantification. TCRdb reprocessed the PCR reads via MiXCR and lists one record per CDR3 protein. Found here are about 640,000 distinct CDR3 sequences, about 20% of them singletons; the top ten hold 0.85% to 0.9%. The source material was naive CD8+ T cells from blood, with Jurkat cell RNA spiked in. The subset: FACS-sorted CD8+CD4-CCR7+CD45RA+ naive T cells. The source is a human donor in good health. Some libraries in this study had Jurkat cell RNA spiked in.

Details on this clonotype: This could be a read error, since a much larger clone is one nucleotide away. The rearrangement links TRBV5-3 to TRBJ2-7; either TRBD1 or TRBD2 may supply D (6 bases each). TRBV5-3 is recorded as an ORF, its role being uncertain. The CDR3 consists of 16 residues. The CDR3 spells CASSLGGQTPDYEQYF. The CDR3 coding sequence is TGTGCCAGCAGCTTGGGGGGCCAGACCCCGGACTACGAGCAGTACTTC.

The chain carries TRBV24-1 and TRBJ2-2, with D perhaps matching TRBD2 (6 bases). Germline V lookup: CDR1 KGHDR, CDR2 SFDVKD. The CDR3 sequence is 15 residues long. The V gene lost 5 bases and the J gene lost 5 bases, with 14 bases spanning the gap. The CDR3 nucleotides are TGTGCCACCAGTGCGAGTCGGGCGGGAACCGGGGAGCTGTTTTTT. Translated: CATSASRAGTGELFF.

This clonotype came up many times. One end of the junction fails to match germline, which may point to a read error. The CDR3 sequence: CASSPLLAHSNTEAFF. CDR3 bases: TGTGCTAGCAGCCCACTTCTCGCGCACAGCAACACTGAAGCTTTCTTT. The J gene is TRBJ1-1, the V gene TRBV7-7; D unresolved. The CDR3 is 16 residues long. From germline, CDR1 is SSHAT and CDR2 FNYEAQ (reference sequence).

This clonotype was observed a few times. The chain's CDR3 is CATSRSTGDTEAFF. Written as DNA, the CDR3 is TGTGCCACCAGCAGATCGACAGGGGACACTGAAGCTTTCTTT. This sequence joins TRBV15 and TRBJ1-1; 8 nucleotides line up with TRBD1. There are 14 residues in the CDR3. The V and J ends lost 2 bases and 3 bases, in that order; junction bases with no gene match: 2. Germline V gene data show CDR1 as LNHNV and CDR2 as YYDKDF (reference sequence). Supplemented by reference TRBV15 and TRBJ1-1, the full variable domain reads DAMVIQNPRYQVTQFGKPVTLSCSQTLNHNVMYWYQQKSSQAPKLLFHYYDKDFNNEADTPDNFQSRRPNTSFCFLDIRSPGLGDTAMYLCATSRSTGDTEAFFGQGTRLTVV.

This clonotype showed up many times. The genes are TRBV7-9 and TRBJ2-7, with no clear D. CDR1 is SEHNR and CDR2 is FQNEAQ in the germline V gene (reference sequence). Trimming cost V 5 bases and J 6 bases, with 11 bases left between them. The CDR3 is 12 residues long. The CDR3 reads CASSVGKGEQYF. In DNA, the CDR3 is TGTGCCAGCAGCGTGGGGAAGGGCGAGCAGTACTTC.

This chain uses TRBV12-3 or TRBV12-4 with TRBJ1-4; 8 bases map to TRBD1. This CDR3 region has 15 residues. J gave up 1 base and V 5 bases, and 3 bases lay outside the gene matches. The chain's CDR3 is CASSATGVTNEKLFF. The CDR3 coding sequence is TGTGCCAGCAGTGCGACAGGGGTAACTAATGAAAAACTGTTTTTT.

There are a few counts of this clonotype. The V and J genes are TRBV4-3 and TRBJ2-1; 14 bases match TRBD2. With 2 bases clipped from V and 10 bases from J, the junction kept 16 bases outside the gene matches. Germline V gene lookup returns CDR1 LGHNA and CDR2 YSLEER. The length of the CDR3 is 19 residues. CDR3: CASSQWMGMTSGGAGEQFF. In DNA form, the CDR3 reads TGCGCCAGCAGCCAATGGATGGGAATGACTAGCGGGGGGGCCGGCGAGCAGTTCTTC.

The genes are TRBV12-3 or TRBV12-4 and TRBJ1-2; D is undetermined. The V end was cut by 4 bases, the J end by 8 bases, with 23 bases between. The CDR3 extends over 16 amino acids. CDR3 loop: CASSSLVAGGAEGYTF. The CDR3 region has the DNA TGTGCCAGCAGTTCCCTCGTAGCCGGTGGCGCGGAGGGCTACACCTTC.

The rearrangement links TRBV19 to TRBJ2-7; maybe TRBD1 (5 bases). V lost 5 bases, J lost 6 bases, and 8 bases lay in between. Germline V gene sequence: CDR1 LNHDA, CDR2 SQIVND (reference sequence). This CDR3 has 11 residues. CDR3 sequence (DNA): TGTGCCAGTAGTTGGGGCTGCGAGCAGTACTTC. This gives the protein CASSWGCEQYF. Based on the CDR3 plus reference TRBV19 and TRBJ2-7, the full variable domain is DGGITQSPKYLFRKEGQNVTLSCEQNLNHDAMYWYRQDPGQGLRLIYYSQIVNDFQKGDIAEGYSVSREKKESFPLTVTSAQKNPTAFYLCASSWGCEQYFGPGTRLTVT.

This clonotype was picked up many times. This chain uses TRBV19 with TRBJ1-4; 7 bases match TRBD1. In germline, CDR1 is LNHDA, CDR2 SQIVND (reference sequence). V was clipped by 4 bases and J by 7 bases; unmatched bases: 6. The CDR3 runs 14 residues. The CDR3 is CASSKGARGEKLFF. As DNA, the CDR3 is TGTGCCAGTAGTAAGGGGGCTCGAGGTGAAAAACTGTTTTTT.

This clonotype was detected ten times or more. J is TRBJ2-1 and V is TRBV24-1, with TRBD2 matching 10 bases. Germline V lookup: CDR1 KGHDR, CDR2 SFDVKD. J gave up 4 bases and V 4 bases, and 9 bases lay outside the gene matches. The CDR3 covers 17 residues. As DNA, the CDR3 is TGTGCCACCAGTGACCACCTACTAGCGGGGCTATACAATGAGCAGTTCTTC. Translating gives CATSDHLLAGLYNEQFF.

In its sample, this clonotype was seen many times. The genes are TRBV28 and TRBJ2-7, with 10 nucleotides matching TRBD2. Germline V lookup: CDR1 MDHEN, CDR2 SYDVKM. With V trimmed by 6 bases and J by 4 bases, 6 bases remained unmatched. This CDR3 comprises 14 residues. CDR3 in DNA: TGTGCCAGCAGACAAGCGGGAGGGCCTTACGAGCAGTACTTC. This gives the protein CASRQAGGPYEQYF.

In this sample, this clonotype turned up many times. The CDR3 is CASSLYQGPKTEAFF. Written as DNA, the CDR3 is TGTGCCAGCAGTCTATATCAGGGGCCGAAAACTGAAGCTTTCTTT. V gene TRBV3-1 combines with J gene TRBJ1-1; possibly TRBD1 for D (6 bases). Between the trimmed V and J ends, which lost 6 bases and 5 bases, there was a span of 19 bases. The CDR3 has 15 amino acids. The germline V gene has CDR1 LGHDT and CDR2 YNNKEL (reference sequence).

With respect to this clonotype: A much bigger clone sits one base away, suggesting this may be a read error. The CDR3 nucleotides read TGTGCCAGCAGCCGAAGACTAGCGGGACTGGAGACCCAGTACTTC. Encoded protein: CASSRRLAGLETQYF. The rearrangement links TRBV14 to TRBJ2-5, with 11 bases identical to TRBD2. After removal of 4 bases from V and 5 bases from J, the junction contained 6 bases not matched to a gene. Germline-derived CDR1 and CDR2 are SGHDN and FVKESK. There are 15 residues in the CDR3.

J is TRBJ2-1 and V is TRBV20-1; D may be TRBD2 (6 bases). Germline V gene data show CDR1 as DFQATT and CDR2 as SNEGSKA (reference sequence). This CDR3 region has 15 residues. Trimming pared 6 bases from V and 7 bases from J, leaving 22 bases between. CDR3 DNA sequence: TGCAGTGCCAGTGGGCAAACAACGGGGGTGAATGAGCAGTTCTTC. It encodes CSASGQTTGVNEQFF.

The table lists this clonotype with many counts. The chain recombines TRBV5-1 with TRBJ2-4; no reliable D call. CDR1 and CDR2 from the germline V gene are SGHRS and YFSETQ. V was clipped by 0 bases and J by 9 bases, with 7 bases between them. The CDR3 spans 12 residues. The CDR3 loop is CASSLGDSIQYF. CDR3 coding DNA: TGCGCCAGCAGCTTGGGGGATTCCATTCAGTACTTC.

This clonotype showed up many times. V gene TRBV4-3 combines with J gene TRBJ2-7, with 7 bases identical to TRBD1. With V trimmed by 4 bases and J by 6 bases, 15 bases remained unmatched. The CDR3 is made up of 16 amino acids. Germline assignment: CDR1 LGHNA and CDR2 YSLEER. The CDR3 protein is CASSRRGGTVQGEQYF. In DNA form, the CDR3 reads TGCGCCAGCAGCCGTCGAGGTGGGACAGTCCAAGGCGAGCAGTACTTC.

The chain has TRBV19 and TRBJ1-1, with D maybe TRBD1 (5 bases). The CDR3 sequence is 11 residues long. Germline CDR1 is LNHDA and CDR2 is SQIVND (reference sequence). V was clipped by 8 bases and J by 7 bases, with 11 bases between them. The CDR3 region has the DNA TGTGCCAGTCATGGGGCGGTTGAAGCTTTCTTT. Protein: CASHGAVEAFF.

This clonotype was seen ten or more times. Here the CDR3 reads CASSKGGQGLAYKWGKNIQYF. The CDR3 DNA reads as TGTGCCAGCAGCAAAGGGGGACAGGGACTAGCGTACAAATGGGGCAAAAACATTCAGTACTTC. The J gene is TRBJ2-4, the V gene TRBV21-1; TRBD2 is the table's D call, not checked against the DNA. TRBV21-1 is a listed pseudogene. CDR3 size: 21 residues.

Comments on this clonotype: A junction end diverges from the germline sequence, so it may reflect a read error. The CDR3 coding sequence is TGTGCCAGCAGCCCCGGGACCCTTCCTGAAGCTCTCTTT. Translating it yields CASSPGTLPEALF. The chain employs TRBV7-6 and TRBJ1-1; weak D call: TRBD1 (5 bases). CDR1 is SGHVS and CDR2 is FNYEAQ in the germline V gene. This CDR3 is 13 amino acids long. The variable domain in full, completed from reference TRBV7-6 and TRBJ1-1, reads GAGVSQSPRYKVTKRGQDVALRCDPISGHVSLYWYRQALGQGPEFLTYFNYEAQQDKSGLPNDRFSAERPEGSISTLTIQRTEQRDSAMYRCASSPGTLPEALFGQGTRLTVV.

This clonotype has only a few counts. The chain uses TRBV20-1 and TRBJ2-5; a possible D gene is TRBD2 (6 bases). V was pared by 3 bases and J by 5 bases, with 19 bases between. The germline V gene has CDR1 DFQATT and CDR2 SNEGSKA (reference sequence). The CDR3 runs to 15 residues. CDR3 protein: CSASGGAFVGETQYF. The CDR3, as DNA: TGCAGTGCTAGTGGAGGGGCTTTCGTTGGTGAGACCCAGTACTTC.

This clonotype has only one observation. This may stem from a read error, because a much larger clone lies one nucleotide away. V is TRBV5-1 and J is TRBJ2-2, with 10 bases matching TRBD1. In germline, CDR1 is SGHRS, CDR2 YFSETQ. CDR3 length: 17 amino acids. The CDR3 here is CACSFAGTGEVTGELFF. In DNA, the CDR3 is TGCGCCTGCAGCTTTGCCGGGACAGGGGAAGTCACCGGGGAGCTGTTTTTT. Complete variable domain (other parts from reference TRBV5-1 and TRBJ2-2): KAGVTQTPRYLIKTRGQQVTLSCSPISGHRSVSWYQQTPGQGLQFLFEYFSETQRNKGNFPGRFSGRQFSNSRSEMNVSTLELGDSALYLCACSFAGTGEVTGELFFGEGSRLTVL.

This clonotype was found many times. The chain couples TRBV7-2 to TRBJ2-1; D is ambiguous. In germline, CDR1 is SGHTA, CDR2 FQGNSA. V was pared by 2 bases and J by 6 bases, with 5 bases between. CDR3 length: 12 residues. The CDR3 is CASSLSVNEQFF. The CDR3 nucleotides read TGTGCCAGCAGCTTATCAGTCAATGAGCAGTTCTTC.

This rearrangement joins TRBV20-1 to TRBJ2-3; TRBD1 is a possible D gene (5 bases). V dropped 7 bases and J dropped 2 bases, with 19 bases sitting between them. The CDR3 contains 15 residues. Germline CDR1 and CDR2: DFQATT and SNEGSKA (reference sequence). CDR3 sequence (DNA): TGCAGTGGGACGGCAGGGTGGGGCGACACAGATACGCAGTATTTT. This gives the protein CSGTAGWGDTDTQYF.

In this sample, this clonotype turned up a few times. The rearrangement joins TRBV19 to TRBJ2-2, with D perhaps TRBD2 (6 bases). Germline values: CDR1 LNHDA, CDR2 SQIVND (reference sequence). Trimming left V 3 bases short and J 13 bases short, with 12 bases between. The CDR3 is 12 residues long. In nucleotides, the CDR3 is TGTGCCAGTAGTATTGGACTACCAAGGCTGTTTTTT. Amino acid sequence: CASSIGLPRLFF.

This clonotype was detected many times. The chain combines TRBV9 with TRBJ2-3; 9 nucleotides line up with TRBD1. This CDR3 region has 16 residues. V lost 0 bases, J lost 6 bases, and 8 bases stayed unmatched. Germline V gene data show CDR1 as SGDLS and CDR2 as YYNGEE. DNA for the CDR3: TGTGCCAGCAGCGTAGACAAGGGACAGGGATACGATACGCAGTATTTT. Encoded protein: CASSVDKGQGYDTQYF.